This TCR beta chain is from a study of T cell repertoires in aging, cancer and after chemotherapy. A mixed TRB-A/B primer pool amplified rearranged TRB by multiplex touch-down PCR. MiXCR, applied by TCRdb to the multiplex PCR reads, yields one record per CDR3 protein. In the table there are 4,500 to 5,500 distinct CDR3 sequences, roughly a quarter of which are singletons. CDR3 length: 11 amino acids. V was pared by 2 bases and J by 8 bases, with 10 bases between. Per the germline V gene, CDR1 is SQVTM and CDR2 is ANQGSEA. TCR beta rearrangements were amplified from peripheral blood genomic DNA. This clonotype is medium-sized in the sample. Antigen unknown. Study findings and constraints: In healthy donors, age-related TCR diversity loss mainly reflected lost richness. Immunological memory after chemotherapy cannot be judged from the repertoire data.

V and J are TRBV29-1 and TRBJ2-7, with D possibly being TRBD1 (5 bases). The sequencing sample was made of blood. This sequence originates from a human donor with a solid tumor. In DNA, the CDR3 is TGCAGCGTTGAATCGCAGGGAAAGCAGTACTTC. As protein: CSVESQGKQYF.